The next 21 T cell receptor beta chains were all read from a single sample in a study of technical replicates of blood from a few donors (dated by TCRdb to about 2017). Library creation used the immunoSEQ multiplex PCR assay. Imported from immuneACCESS, the table was reduced by TCRdb to in-frame sequences with V and J called. These copies leave out some clones; in studies compared against another copy, an unresolved V gene accounts for under half, and the cause of the remainder is not known. Within this sample are roughly 93,000 clones, with approximately 94% of them counted one time only. In total, the top ten clones hold less than 0.25% of the sample. The sequencing input was T cells isolated from PBMCs. These receptors all stem from a human donor in good health.

The V and J genes are TRBV19 and TRBJ2-1, with TRBD2 matching over 8 bases. CDR1 is LNHDA, CDR2 SQIVND, per germline (reference sequence). CDR3 size: 20 residues. J lost 4 bases, V lost 3 bases, and 20 bases had no gene match. CDR3 coding DNA: TGTGCCAGTAGTATGAAAGGGGGACGGTCACTAGCGGCGAGTTACAATGAGCAGTTCTTC. This codes for CASSMKGGRSLAASYNEQFF.

V usage is TRBV5-6 and J usage is TRBJ2-1, with TRBD1 matching over 9 bases. Germline V gives CDR1 SGHDT, CDR2 YYEEEE. Trimming removed 4 bases from V and 10 bases from J; junction bases left unmatched: 6. CDR3 length equals 13 residues. CDR3 sequence: CASSRRDREEQFF. The DNA of the CDR3 is TGTGCCAGCAGCCGCAGGGACAGGGAAGAGCAGTTCTTC.

This chain connects TRBV19 to TRBJ2-1, with a tentative D call TRBD1 (5 bases). This CDR3 contains 13 residues. Germline CDR1 reads LNHDA; CDR2 reads SQIVND (reference sequence). The V and J ends lost 4 bases and 6 bases respectively, with 10 bases between them. The CDR3 DNA reads TGTGCCAGTAGTAGGACAAGGGGCAATGAGCAGTTCTTC. This codes for CASSRTRGNEQFF.

This chain joins TRBV15 and TRBJ2-5, with a weak D call TRBD2 (6 bases). CDR1 LNHNV and CDR2 YYDKDF come from the germline V gene (reference sequence). The CDR3 length is 14 residues. With 1 base removed from V and 3 bases from J, the gap between germline ends came to 9 bases. CDR3 residues: CATSRGTGEETQYF. Written as DNA, the CDR3 is TGTGCCACCAGCAGAGGGACGGGAGAAGAGACCCAGTACTTC.

This clone was picked up one time. The rearrangement links TRBV7-8 to TRBJ1-5, with a possible D match to TRBD1 (5 bases). The CDR3 is 15 residues long. V lost 5 bases to trimming and J lost 3 bases, with 14 bases between them. Germline V lookup: CDR1 SGHVS, CDR2 FQNEAQ. CDR3 DNA sequence: TGTGCCAGCAGCCTTAGGATGACAGCCAATCAGCCCCAGCATTTT. Amino acid sequence: CASSLRMTANQPQHF.

The V call is TRBV6-5, the J call TRBJ1-2; 7 bases are shared with TRBD1. The CDR3 consists of 15 residues. Germline V gene sequence: CDR1 MNHEY, CDR2 SVGAGI. V lost 9 bases and J lost 4; bases outside the gene matches: 14. DNA for the CDR3: TGTGCCAGTAAATTAGGACAGGACCTTACCTATGGCTACACCTTC. Protein product: CASKLGQDLTYGYTF.

The CDR3 coding sequence is TGCGCCAGCAGCTCCACCGGCGGGGTAAGCTACGAGCAGTACTTC. It specifies CASSSTGGVSYEQYF. The genes are TRBV5-1 and TRBJ2-7, with D tentatively TRBD2 (6 bases). This CDR3 has 15 amino acids. Trimming stripped 3 bases from V and 3 bases from J, with 16 bases between. The germline V gene has CDR1 SGHRS and CDR2 YFSETQ.

In this sample, this clone turned up once. The chain carries TRBV28 and TRBJ1-5, with D possibly matching TRBD1 (6 bases). CDR1 and CDR2 from the germline V gene are MDHEN and SYDVKM. The CDR3 spans 18 residues. V dropped 4 bases and J dropped 4 bases, with 23 bases sitting between them. CDR3 sequence (DNA): TGTGCCAGCAGTTCCCTCCATCGGGGTGCAGGGGATAATCAGCCCCAGCATTTT. It encodes CASSSLHRGAGDNQPQHF.

The chain links TRBV27 to TRBJ2-7, with a possible D match to TRBD1 (5 bases). The V gene's germline CDR1 is MNHEY and CDR2 SMNVEV (reference sequence). The V end was cut by 1 base, the J end by 3 bases, with 13 bases between. This CDR3 region has 15 residues. The chain's CDR3 is CASSLYGQGFYEQYF. CDR3 nucleotide sequence: TGTGCCAGCAGTTTATATGGGCAGGGCTTCTACGAGCAGTACTTC.

V and J are TRBV7-6 and TRBJ2-5; 10 nucleotides align to TRBD1. V shed 4 bases, J shed 4 bases, and the junction held 9 bases outside the gene matches. The CDR3 length is 16 residues. Germline V CDR1 and CDR2: SGHVS, FNYEAQ. The CDR3 protein is CASSSSDRGSRETQYF. CDR3 nucleotides: TGTGCCAGCAGCTCCTCGGACAGGGGGAGTCGAGAGACCCAGTACTTC.

The V gene is TRBV28, the J gene TRBJ2-2, with 8 nucleotides matching TRBD2. In germline, CDR1 is MDHEN, CDR2 SYDVKM. The CDR3 loop spans 16 amino acids. The ends lost 5 bases at V and 7 bases at J; junction bases unmatched: 12. The CDR3 here is CASSLGTGGPLGELFF. The CDR3 nucleotides read TGTGCCAGCAGTCTCGGTACGGGAGGGCCCCTCGGGGAGCTGTTTTTT.

The rearrangement links TRBV28 to TRBJ2-1; TRBD1 is a possible D gene (6 bases). In germline, CDR1 is MDHEN, CDR2 SYDVKM. The ends were cut back, 3 bases at V and 1 base at J, with 16 bases in the middle. The CDR3 extends over 17 amino acids. The CDR3 DNA sequence: TGTGCCAGCAGTTTCAGTACGGGAAGGGGGTCCTACAATGAGCAGTTCTTC. Encoded protein: CASSFSTGRGSYNEQFF.

The chain combines TRBV20-1 with TRBJ2-3; tentatively, D is TRBD2 (5 bases). From germline, CDR1 is DFQATT and CDR2 SNEGSKA (reference sequence). The length of the CDR3 is 11 residues. The V end was cut by 2 bases, the J end by 9 bases, with 9 bases between. In nucleotides, the CDR3 is TGCAGTGCTAGACTGGGAGAAACGCAGTATTTT. Amino acid sequence: CSARLGETQYF.

This clone has a single count. The chain joins TRBV19 to TRBJ2-1; 7 bases map to TRBD2. There are 15 residues in the CDR3. CDR1 is LNHDA and CDR2 is SQIVND in the germline V gene (reference sequence). After removal of 2 bases from V and 10 bases from J, the junction contained 11 bases not matched to a gene. This CDR3 is CASSIFSAGVGEQFF. For the CDR3, the DNA is TGTGCCAGTAGTATATTTTCGGCGGGAGTTGGAGAGCAGTTCTTC.

The rearrangement joins TRBV5-6 to TRBJ1-1, with D maybe TRBD1 (6 bases). The CDR3 totals 14 residues. V was shortened by 2 bases and J by 8 bases, with 16 bases between the two germline ends. The germline V gene has CDR1 SGHDT and CDR2 YYEEEE. CDR3 sequence (DNA): TGTGCCAGCAGCTTTCCGGGACAACAGACAGAAGCTTTCTTT. Its protein is CASSFPGQQTEAFF. The full variable domain, its missing parts supplied by reference TRBV5-6 and TRBJ1-1, is DAGVTQSPTHLIKTRGQQVTLRCSPKSGHDTVSWYQQALGQGPQFIFQYYEEEERQRGNFPDRFSGHQFPNYSSELNVNALLLGDSALYLCASSFPGQQTEAFFGQGTRLTVV.

V usage is TRBV2 and J usage is TRBJ1-1; TRBD1 aligns across 7 bases. There are 12 residues in the CDR3. The J segment lost 4 bases and the V segment lost 11 bases, leaving 7 bases of the junction unmatched. Germline-derived CDR1 and CDR2 are SNHLY and FYNNEI. The CDR3 protein is CAVDRAGTEAFF. The CDR3 DNA reads TGTGCCGTAGACAGGGCGGGCACTGAAGCTTTCTTT.

The V and J genes are TRBV6-8 and TRBJ2-1; 12 bases map to TRBD2. Germline V lookup: CDR1 MNHGY, CDR2 SAAAGT. The CDR3 contains 15 residues. The J segment lost 6 bases and the V segment lost 6 bases, leaving 6 bases of the junction unmatched. In nucleotides, the CDR3 is TGTGCCAGCAGCATCGAGACTAGCGGGGGCAATGAGCAGTTCTTC. This encodes CASSIETSGGNEQFF.

This clone is a singleton in its sample. This rearrangement joins TRBV29-1 to TRBJ1-4; 7 nucleotides align to TRBD1. The CDR3 is 11 amino acids. CDR1 and CDR2 from the germline V gene are SQVTM and ANQGSEA. V gave up 3 bases and J gave up 13 bases; unmatched junction bases: 5. The CDR3 sequence is CSVEGQRGLFF. For the CDR3, the DNA is TGCAGCGTTGAGGGACAGAGGGGACTGTTTTTT. Filled out from reference TRBV29-1 and TRBJ1-4, the complete variable domain reads SAVISQKPSRDICQRGTSLTIQCQVDSQVTMMFWYRQQPGQSLTLIATANQGSEATYESGFVIDKFPISRPNLTFSTLTVSNMSPEDSSIYLCSVEGQRGLFFGSGTQLSVL.

The chain combines TRBV28 with TRBJ1-1; weak D call: TRBD1 (5 bases). CDR1 and CDR2 from the germline V gene are MDHEN and SYDVKM. V shed 2 bases and J shed 4 bases, with 11 bases lying between them. The CDR3 has 14 residues. The CDR3, as DNA: TGTGCCAGCAGTTTAGTGGCAGGGCCCACTGAAGCTTTCTTT. This gives the protein CASSLVAGPTEAFF. The entire variable domain, with the rest obtained from reference TRBV28 and TRBJ1-1, is as follows: DVKVTQSSRYLVKRTGEKVFLECVQDMDHENMFWYRQDPGLGLRLIYFSYDVKMKEKGDIPEGYSVSREKKERFSLILESASTNQTSMYLCASSLVAGPTEAFFGQGTRLTVV.

This chain links TRBV6-6 with TRBJ1-4; no reliable D call. Germline lookup yields CDR1 MNHNY and CDR2 SVGAGI (reference sequence). V lost 2 bases to trimming and J lost 10 bases, with 8 bases between them. The CDR3 is 12 residues long. DNA of the CDR3: TGTGCCAGCAGTTACGCGTGGGCAAAACTGTTTTTT. Its protein is CASSYAWAKLFF.

V gene TRBV19 combines with J gene TRBJ1-2; no reliable D call. The V end lost 5 bases, the J end lost 6 bases, and 7 bases lay between the germline ends. CDR1 and CDR2 from the germline V gene are LNHDA and SQIVND (reference sequence). The CDR3 is 11 amino acids. CDR3 nucleotides: TGTGCCAGTAGTCTCAACAATGGCTACACCTTC. Translated, it gives CASSLNNGYTF.